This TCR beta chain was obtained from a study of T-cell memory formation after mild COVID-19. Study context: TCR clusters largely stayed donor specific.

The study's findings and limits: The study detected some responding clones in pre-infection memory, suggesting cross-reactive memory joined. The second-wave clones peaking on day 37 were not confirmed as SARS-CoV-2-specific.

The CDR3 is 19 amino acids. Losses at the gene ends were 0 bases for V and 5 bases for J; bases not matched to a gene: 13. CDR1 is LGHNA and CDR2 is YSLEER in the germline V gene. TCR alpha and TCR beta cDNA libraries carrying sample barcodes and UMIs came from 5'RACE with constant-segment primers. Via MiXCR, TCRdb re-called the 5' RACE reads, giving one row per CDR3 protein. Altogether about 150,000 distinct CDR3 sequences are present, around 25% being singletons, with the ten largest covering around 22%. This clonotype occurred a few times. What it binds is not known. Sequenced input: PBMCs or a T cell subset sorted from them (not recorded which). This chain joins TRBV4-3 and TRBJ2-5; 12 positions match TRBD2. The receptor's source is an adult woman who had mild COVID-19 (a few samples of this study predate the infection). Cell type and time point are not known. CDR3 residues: CASSQEVVSTSGRWETQYF. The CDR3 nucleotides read TGCGCCAGCAGCCAAGAAGTGGTATCGACTAGCGGGAGATGGGAGACCCAGTACTTC.